Listed here are 6 T cell receptor beta chains from one sample, sequenced in a study of somatic mutations in cytotoxic T cells in rheumatoid arthritis. Assay: immunoSEQ multiplex PCR; the TCRdb copy retains only in-frame clones and omits some. The table shows some 20,000 clones, with about 80% occurring only once. The sequenced sample was CD8+ T cells sorted from blood. These receptor sequences come from an adult with rheumatoid arthritis.

This chain connects TRBV27 to TRBJ2-3; 7 nucleotides agree with TRBD1. Germline V gives CDR1 MNHEY, CDR2 SMNVEV (reference sequence). V shed 3 bases, J shed 5 bases, and the junction held 5 bases outside the gene matches. The CDR3 has 14 amino acids. The CDR3 spells CASSFRQGVDTQYF. The CDR3 nucleotides read TGTGCCAGCAGTTTCCGACAGGGAGTAGATACGCAGTATTTT.

The chain uses TRBV13 and TRBJ2-5; 7 bases agree with TRBD1. There are 15 residues in the CDR3. Trimming at V came to 6 bases and at J to 5 bases, leaving 12 bases not matched to a gene. Germline loops: CDR1 PRHDT, CDR2 FYEKMQ (reference sequence). CDR3 amino acids: CASSRRGGRLETQYF. As DNA, the CDR3 is TGTGCCAGCAGTCGTAGAGGGGGCCGGTTGGAGACCCAGTACTTC.

The chain couples TRBV30 to TRBJ2-7; a possible D gene is TRBD1 (7 bases). Germline loops: CDR1 GTSNPN, CDR2 SVGIG (reference sequence). This CDR3 comprises 15 residues. The ends were cut back, 1 base at V and 3 bases at J, with 16 bases in the middle. This chain's CDR3 is CAWSDPQGGFYEQYF. The DNA of the CDR3 is TGTGCCTGGAGTGATCCCCAGGGGGGATTCTACGAGCAGTACTTC.

This chain connects TRBV5-1 to TRBJ2-1; possibly TRBD2 for D (6 bases). Deletions cut 6 bases from V and 8 bases from J, with 15 bases between. This CDR3 region has 13 residues. The germline V gene encodes CDR1 SGHRS and CDR2 YFSETQ. CDR3 protein: CASKGLQPYEQFF. The CDR3 DNA sequence: TGCGCCAGCAAGGGACTTCAGCCCTATGAGCAGTTCTTC.

The CDR3 spells CASSLEAEKLFF. The CDR3 region has the DNA TGTGCCAGCAGCTTGGAAGCGGAAAAACTGTTTTTT. V gene TRBV5-4 combines with J gene TRBJ1-4; D unresolved. From germline, CDR1 is SGHNT and CDR2 YYREEE (reference sequence). Trimming stripped 0 bases from V and 8 bases from J, with 5 bases between. This CDR3 contains 12 residues.

J is TRBJ1-1 and V is TRBV4-1; D unresolved. Germline V gene lookup returns CDR1 MGHRA and CDR2 YSYEKL. V gave up 4 bases and J gave up 5 bases, with 17 bases separating them. The CDR3 is made up of 15 amino acids. The CDR3 DNA sequence: TGCGCCAGCAGCCCCCTGCGGAGGGCGGGGACTGAAGCTTTCTTT. Amino acid sequence: CASSPLRRAGTEAFF.